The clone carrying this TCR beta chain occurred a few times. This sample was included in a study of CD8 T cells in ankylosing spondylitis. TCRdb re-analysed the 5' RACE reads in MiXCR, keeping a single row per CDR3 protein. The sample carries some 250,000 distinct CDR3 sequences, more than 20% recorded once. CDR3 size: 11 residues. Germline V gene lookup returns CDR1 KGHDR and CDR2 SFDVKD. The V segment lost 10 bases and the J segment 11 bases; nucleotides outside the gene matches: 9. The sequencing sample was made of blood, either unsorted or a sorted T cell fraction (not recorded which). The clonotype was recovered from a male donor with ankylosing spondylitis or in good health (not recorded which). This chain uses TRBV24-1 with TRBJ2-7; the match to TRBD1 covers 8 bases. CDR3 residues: CATRDRIFEYF. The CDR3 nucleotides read TGTGCCACTCGGGACAGGATTTTCGAGTACTTC.